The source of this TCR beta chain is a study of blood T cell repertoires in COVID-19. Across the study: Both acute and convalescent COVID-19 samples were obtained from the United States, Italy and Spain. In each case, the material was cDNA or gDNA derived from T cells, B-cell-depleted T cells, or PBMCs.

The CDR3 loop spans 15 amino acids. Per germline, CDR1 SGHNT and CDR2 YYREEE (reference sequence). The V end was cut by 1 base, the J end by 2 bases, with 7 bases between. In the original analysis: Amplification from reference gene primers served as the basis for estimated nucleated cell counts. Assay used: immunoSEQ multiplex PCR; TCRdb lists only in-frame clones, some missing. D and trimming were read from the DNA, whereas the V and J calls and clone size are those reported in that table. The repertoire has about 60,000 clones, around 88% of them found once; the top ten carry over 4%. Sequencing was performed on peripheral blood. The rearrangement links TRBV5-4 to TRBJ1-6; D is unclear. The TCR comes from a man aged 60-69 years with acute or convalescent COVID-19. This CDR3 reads CASSLTAPYNSPLHF. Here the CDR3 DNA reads TGTGCCAGCAGCTTGACAGCCCCCTATAATTCACCCCTCCACTTT.